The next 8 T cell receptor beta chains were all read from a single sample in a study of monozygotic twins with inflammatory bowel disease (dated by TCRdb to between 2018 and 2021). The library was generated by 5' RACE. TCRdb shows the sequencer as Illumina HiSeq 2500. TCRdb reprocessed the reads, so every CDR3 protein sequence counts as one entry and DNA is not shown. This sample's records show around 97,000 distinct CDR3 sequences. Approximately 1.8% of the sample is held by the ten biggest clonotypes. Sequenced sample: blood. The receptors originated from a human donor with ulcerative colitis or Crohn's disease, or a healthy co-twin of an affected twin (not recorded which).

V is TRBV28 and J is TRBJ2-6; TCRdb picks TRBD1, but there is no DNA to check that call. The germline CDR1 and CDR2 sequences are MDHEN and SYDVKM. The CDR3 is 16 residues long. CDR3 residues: CASSRGELVGANVLTF.

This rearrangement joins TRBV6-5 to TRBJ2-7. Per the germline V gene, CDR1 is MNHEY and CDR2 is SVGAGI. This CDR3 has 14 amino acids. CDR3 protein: CASSYSDSSYEQYF.

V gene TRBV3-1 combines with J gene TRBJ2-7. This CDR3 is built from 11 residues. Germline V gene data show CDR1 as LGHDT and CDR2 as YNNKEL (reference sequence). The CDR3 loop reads CASSQVQEQYF.

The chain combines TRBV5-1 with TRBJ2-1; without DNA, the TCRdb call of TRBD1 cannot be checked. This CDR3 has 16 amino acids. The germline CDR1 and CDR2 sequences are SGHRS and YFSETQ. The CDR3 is CASSGRQGITYNEQFF.

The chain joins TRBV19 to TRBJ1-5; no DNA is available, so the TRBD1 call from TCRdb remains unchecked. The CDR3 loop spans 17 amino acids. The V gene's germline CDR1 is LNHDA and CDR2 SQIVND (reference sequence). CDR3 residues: CASSVTGLPYSNQPQHF.

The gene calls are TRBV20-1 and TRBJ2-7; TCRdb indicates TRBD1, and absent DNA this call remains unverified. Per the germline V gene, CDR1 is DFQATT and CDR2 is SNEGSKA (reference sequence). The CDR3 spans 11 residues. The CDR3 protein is CSVLPRNEQYF.

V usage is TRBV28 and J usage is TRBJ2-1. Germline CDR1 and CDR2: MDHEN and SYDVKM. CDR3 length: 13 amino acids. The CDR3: CASSLKRESEQFF.

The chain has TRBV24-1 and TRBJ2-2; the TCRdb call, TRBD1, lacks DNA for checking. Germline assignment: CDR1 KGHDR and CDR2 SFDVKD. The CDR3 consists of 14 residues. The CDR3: CATSDFGGGSKLFF.